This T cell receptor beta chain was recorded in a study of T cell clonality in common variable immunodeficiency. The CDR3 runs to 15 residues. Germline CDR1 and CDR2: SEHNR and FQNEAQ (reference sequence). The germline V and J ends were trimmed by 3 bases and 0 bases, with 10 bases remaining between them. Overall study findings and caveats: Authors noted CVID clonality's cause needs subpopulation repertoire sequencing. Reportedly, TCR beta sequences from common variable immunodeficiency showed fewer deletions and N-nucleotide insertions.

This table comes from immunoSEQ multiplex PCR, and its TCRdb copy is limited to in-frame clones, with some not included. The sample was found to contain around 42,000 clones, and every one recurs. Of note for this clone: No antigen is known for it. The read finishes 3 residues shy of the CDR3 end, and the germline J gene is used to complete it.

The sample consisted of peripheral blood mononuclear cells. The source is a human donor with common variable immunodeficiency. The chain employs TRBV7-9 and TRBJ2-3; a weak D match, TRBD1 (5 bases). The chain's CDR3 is CASSFSTGSTDTQYF. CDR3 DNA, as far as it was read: TGTGCCAGCAGCTTCTCCACAGGTAGCACAGATACG. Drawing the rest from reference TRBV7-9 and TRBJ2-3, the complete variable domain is DTGVSQNPRHKITKRGQNVTFRCDPISEHNRLYWYRQTLGQGPEFLTYFQNEAQLEKSRLLSDRFSAERPKGSFSTLEIQRTEQGDSAMYLCASSFSTGSTDTQYFGPGTRLTVL.